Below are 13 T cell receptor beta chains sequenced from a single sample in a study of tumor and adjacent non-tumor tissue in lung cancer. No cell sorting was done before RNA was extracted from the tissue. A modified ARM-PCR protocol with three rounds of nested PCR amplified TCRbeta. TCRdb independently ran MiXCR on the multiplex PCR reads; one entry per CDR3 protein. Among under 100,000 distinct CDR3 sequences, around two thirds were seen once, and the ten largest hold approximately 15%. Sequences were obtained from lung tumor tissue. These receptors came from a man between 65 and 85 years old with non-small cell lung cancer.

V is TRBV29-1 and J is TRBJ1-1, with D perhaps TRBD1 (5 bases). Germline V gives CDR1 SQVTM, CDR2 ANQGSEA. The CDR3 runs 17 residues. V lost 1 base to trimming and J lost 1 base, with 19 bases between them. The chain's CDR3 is CSVEGPNAYRTNTEAFF. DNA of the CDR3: TGCAGCGTTGAAGGCCCCAACGCTTACAGGACGAACACTGAAGCTTTCTTT.

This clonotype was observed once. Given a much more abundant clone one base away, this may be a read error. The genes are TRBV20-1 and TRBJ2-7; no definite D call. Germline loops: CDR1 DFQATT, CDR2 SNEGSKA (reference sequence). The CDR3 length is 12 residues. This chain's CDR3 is CTARGPSYEQYF. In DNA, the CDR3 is TGCACTGCTCGCGGACCCTCCTACGAGCAGTACTTC.

CDR3 region: CSVEIGGYEQYF. For the CDR3, the DNA is TGCAGCGTTGAAATCGGAGGCTACGAGCAGTACTTC. V usage is TRBV29-1 and J usage is TRBJ2-7; D is possibly TRBD2 (5 bases). The CDR3 is 12 amino acids. V gave up 2 bases and J gave up 3 bases, with 8 bases separating them. Germline assignment: CDR1 SQVTM and CDR2 ANQGSEA.

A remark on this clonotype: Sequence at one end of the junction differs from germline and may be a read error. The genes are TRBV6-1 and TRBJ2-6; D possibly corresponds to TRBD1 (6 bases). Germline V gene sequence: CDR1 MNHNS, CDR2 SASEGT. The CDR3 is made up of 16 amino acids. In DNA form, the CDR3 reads TGTGCCAGTAGTTCCGAGGACAGCTCTGGGGCCAACGTCCCGACTTTC. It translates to CASSSEDSSGANVPTF.

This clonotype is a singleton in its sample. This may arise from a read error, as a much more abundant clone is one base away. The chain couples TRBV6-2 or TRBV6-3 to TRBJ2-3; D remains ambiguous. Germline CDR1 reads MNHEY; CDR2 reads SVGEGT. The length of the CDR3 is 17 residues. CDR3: CASTYPPSRRYTDTQYF. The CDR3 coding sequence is TGTGCCAGCACTTACCCGCCCTCACGACGTTACACAGATACGCAGTATTTT.

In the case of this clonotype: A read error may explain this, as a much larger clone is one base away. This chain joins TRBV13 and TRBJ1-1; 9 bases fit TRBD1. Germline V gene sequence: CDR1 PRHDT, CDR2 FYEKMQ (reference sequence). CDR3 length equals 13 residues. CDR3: CVSSRTDRGGAFF. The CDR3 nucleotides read TGTGTCAGCAGCCGAACGGACAGGGGTGGTGCTTTCTTT.

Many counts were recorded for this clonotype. The CDR3 protein is CASSLGPGSHSPLHF. DNA for the CDR3: TGTGCCAGCAGTTTAGGTCCAGGGAGTCACTCACCCCTCCACTTT. The chain joins TRBV12-3 or TRBV12-4 to TRBJ1-6; TRBD1 is a possible D gene (5 bases). Trimming left V 1 base short and J 10 bases short, with 14 bases between. The CDR3 extends over 15 amino acids.

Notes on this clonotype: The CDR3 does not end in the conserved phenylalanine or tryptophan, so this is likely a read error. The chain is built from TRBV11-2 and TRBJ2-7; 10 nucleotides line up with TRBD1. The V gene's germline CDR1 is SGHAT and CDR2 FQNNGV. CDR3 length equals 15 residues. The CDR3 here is CVSSLATGGPYEQYL. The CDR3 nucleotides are TGTGTCAGCAGCTTAGCGACAGGGGGCCCCTACGAGCAGTACTTA.

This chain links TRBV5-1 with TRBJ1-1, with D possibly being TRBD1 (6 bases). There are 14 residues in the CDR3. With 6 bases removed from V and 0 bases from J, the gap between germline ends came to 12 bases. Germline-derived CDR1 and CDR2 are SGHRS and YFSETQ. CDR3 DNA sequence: TGCGCCAGCATGCCAGGGGACCTGAACACTGAAGCTTTCTTT. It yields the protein CASMPGDLNTEAFF.

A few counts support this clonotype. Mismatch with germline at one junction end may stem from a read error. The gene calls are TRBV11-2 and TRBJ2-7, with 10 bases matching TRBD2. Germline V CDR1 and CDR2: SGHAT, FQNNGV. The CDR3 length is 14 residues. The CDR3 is CTSSVLAGGYEQYF. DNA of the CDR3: TGTACCAGCAGCGTCTTAGCGGGAGGCTACGAGCAGTATTTC.

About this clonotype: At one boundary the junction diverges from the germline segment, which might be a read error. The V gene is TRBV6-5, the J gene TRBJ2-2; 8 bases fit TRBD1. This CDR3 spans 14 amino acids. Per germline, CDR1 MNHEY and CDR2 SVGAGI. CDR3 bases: TGTGCCTGCAGTGTGCAGGGGGCCGCAGGGGAGCTGTTTTTT. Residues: CACSVQGAAGELFF.

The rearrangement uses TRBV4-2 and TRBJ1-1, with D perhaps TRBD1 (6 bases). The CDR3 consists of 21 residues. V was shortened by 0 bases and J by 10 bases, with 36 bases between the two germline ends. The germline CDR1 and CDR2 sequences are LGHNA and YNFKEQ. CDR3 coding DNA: TGTGCCAGCAGCCAAGAAGTCCGATTCCGACTAACTACGACAGGATTATTTGGAGCTTTCTTT. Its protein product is CASSQEVRFRLTTTGLFGAFF.

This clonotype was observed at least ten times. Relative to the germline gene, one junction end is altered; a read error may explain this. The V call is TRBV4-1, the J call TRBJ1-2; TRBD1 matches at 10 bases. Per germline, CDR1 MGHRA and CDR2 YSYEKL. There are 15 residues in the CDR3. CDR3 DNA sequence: TGCGCCAGCAGCCAGGGGACAGGGGAGGGCTATGGCGACACCTTC. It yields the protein CASSQGTGEGYGDTF.